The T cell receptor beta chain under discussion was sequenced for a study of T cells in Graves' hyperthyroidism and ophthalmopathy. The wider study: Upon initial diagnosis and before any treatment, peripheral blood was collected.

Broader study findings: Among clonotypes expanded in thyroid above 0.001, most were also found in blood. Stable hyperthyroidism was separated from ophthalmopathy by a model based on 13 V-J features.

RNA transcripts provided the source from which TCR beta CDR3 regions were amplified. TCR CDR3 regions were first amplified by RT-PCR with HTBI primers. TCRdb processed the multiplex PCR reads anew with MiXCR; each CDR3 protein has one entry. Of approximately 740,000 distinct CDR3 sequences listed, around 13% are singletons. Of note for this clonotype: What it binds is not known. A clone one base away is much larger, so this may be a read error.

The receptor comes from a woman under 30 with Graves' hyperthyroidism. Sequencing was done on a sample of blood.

The CDR3 nucleotides read TGTGCCAGCCCACCGCTGGAGGAGCAGTACTTC. It yields the protein CASPPLEEQYF. V gene TRBV18 combines with J gene TRBJ2-7, with D unclear. Germline assignment: CDR1 KGHSH and CDR2 LQKENI. The CDR3 loop spans 11 amino acids.